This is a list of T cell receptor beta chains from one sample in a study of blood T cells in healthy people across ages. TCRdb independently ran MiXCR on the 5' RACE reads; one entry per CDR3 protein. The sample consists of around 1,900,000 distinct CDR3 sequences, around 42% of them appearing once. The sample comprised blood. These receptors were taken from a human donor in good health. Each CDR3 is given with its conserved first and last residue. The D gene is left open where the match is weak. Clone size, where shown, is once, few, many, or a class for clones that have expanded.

CDR3 DNA: TGTGCCACCAGTGAAGGACAGACTTATGGCTACACCTTC
CDR3 protein: CATSEGQTYGYTF
J gene: TRBJ1-2
D gene: NA
clone size: few
V gene: TRBV24-1

CDR3 DNA: TGTGCCATCAGTCGCGGGGGAGGAACTAATGAAAAACTGTTTTTT
CDR3 protein: CAISRGGGTNEKLFF
J gene: TRBJ1-4
D gene: NA
clone size: NA
V gene: TRBV10-3

CDR3 DNA: TGTGCCAGCAGCTTATTCGGGGGGGCATATGAGCAGTTCTTC
CDR3 protein: CASSLFGGAYEQFF
J gene: TRBJ2-1
D gene: TRBD2
clone size: few
V gene: TRBV7-3

CDR3 DNA: TGTGCCAGTCACAATGGACAGAGCAACACTGAAGCTTTCTTT
CDR3 protein: CASHNGQSNTEAFF
J gene: TRBJ1-1
D gene: NA
clone size: NA
V gene: TRBV12-3/TRBV12-4

CDR3 DNA: TGTGCCAGCAGCTTAGGCAGAGGTGGAGGGGACGAGCAGTACTTC
CDR3 protein: CASSLGRGGGDEQYF
J gene: TRBJ2-7
D gene: NA
clone size: NA
V gene: TRBV7-2

CDR3 DNA: TGTGCCAGCAGGAGAAATGGGGGTGCGGGAGAGACCCAGTACTTC
CDR3 protein: CASRRNGGAGETQYF
J gene: TRBJ2-5
D gene: NA
clone size: NA
V gene: TRBV2

CDR3 DNA: TGCGCCAGCAGCCAAGAGGCTTCCCTAGCGGCGACCCAGTACTTC
CDR3 protein: CASSQEASLAATQYF
J gene: TRBJ2-5
D gene: TRBD2
clone size: few
V gene: TRBV4-1

CDR3 DNA: TGCGCCAGCAGCTCCCGCTGGGGGGCTGGCACTGAAGCTTTCTTT
CDR3 protein: CASSSRWGAGTEAFF
J gene: TRBJ1-1
D gene: NA
clone size: NA
V gene: TRBV5-1

CDR3 DNA: TGTGCCAGCAGTTATTCTTCGGGGGAATTCTACAATGAGCAGTTCTTC
CDR3 protein: CASSYSSGEFYNEQFF
J gene: TRBJ2-1
D gene: NA
clone size: NA
V gene: TRBV27

CDR3 DNA: TGCGGCGTTGCGACTGAGTTTGAAGCTTTCTTT
CDR3 protein: CGVATEFEAFF
J gene: TRBJ1-1
D gene: NA
clone size: few
V gene: TRBV29-1

CDR3 DNA: TGTGCTAGTGGTTTGGTACGGGACAGGAGCTCCTACGAGCAGTACTTC
CDR3 protein: CASGLVRDRSSYEQYF
J gene: TRBJ2-7
D gene: TRBD1
clone size: many
V gene: TRBV12-5

CDR3 DNA: TGTGCCAGCTCACCTTCCAGGGGCGACAGCTCTGGGGCCAACGTCCTGACTTTC
CDR3 protein: CASSPSRGDSSGANVLTF
J gene: TRBJ2-6
D gene: NA
clone size: few
V gene: TRBV18

CDR3 DNA: TGTGCCATCAGTATGGGTAGCTCCTACGAGCAGTACTTC
CDR3 protein: CAISMGSSYEQYF
J gene: TRBJ2-7
D gene: NA
clone size: NA
V gene: TRBV10-3

CDR3 DNA: TGTGCCAGCAGTCCCGGGGGGGATCCTCACAATGAGCAGTTCTTC
CDR3 protein: CASSPGGDPHNEQFF
J gene: TRBJ2-1
D gene: TRBD2
clone size: few
V gene: TRBV6-2/TRBV6-3

CDR3 DNA: TGTGCCAGCAGTCTCTCTCCGGGACTAGACTACGAGCAGTACTTC
CDR3 protein: CASSLSPGLDYEQYF
J gene: TRBJ2-7
D gene: TRBD2
clone size: few
V gene: TRBV27

CDR3 DNA: TGTGCCAGCAGTTATTCGAGGACAGGGACCTCCTCTGGGGCCAACGTCCTGACTTTC
CDR3 protein: CASSYSRTGTSSGANVLTF
J gene: TRBJ2-6
D gene: TRBD1
clone size: few
V gene: TRBV6-2/TRBV6-3

CDR3 DNA: TGTGCCAGCAGCCAACAGTCTAACACTGAAGCTTTCTTT
CDR3 protein: CASSQQSNTEAFF
J gene: TRBJ1-1
D gene: NA
clone size: NA
V gene: TRBV7-9

CDR3 DNA: TGTGCCAGCAGCTTAGCAGACAGTCGGAATGAGCAGTTCTTC
CDR3 protein: CASSLADSRNEQFF
J gene: TRBJ2-1
D gene: NA
clone size: NA
V gene: TRBV7-2

CDR3 DNA: TGCAGCCTCTCTCGGGGCTACCCTAGCACAGATACGCAGTATTTT
CDR3 protein: CSLSRGYPSTDTQYF
J gene: TRBJ2-3
D gene: NA
clone size: few
V gene: TRBV29-1

CDR3 DNA: TGTGCCAGCAAGGGCTCAACCTGGGTTGGCTACACCTTC
CDR3 protein: CASKGSTWVGYTF
J gene: TRBJ1-2
D gene: NA
clone size: few
V gene: TRBV2

CDR3 DNA: TGTGCCATCAGACCAGGGACTCAGGGGTCAGAGACCCAGTACTTC
CDR3 protein: CAIRPGTQGSETQYF
J gene: TRBJ2-5
D gene: NA
clone size: NA
V gene: TRBV10-3

CDR3 DNA: TGCAGTGCCCCCTCGGGAGATAACCAAGAGACCCAGTACTTC
CDR3 protein: CSAPSGDNQETQYF
J gene: TRBJ2-5
D gene: NA
clone size: NA
V gene: TRBV20-1

CDR3 DNA: TGTGCCAGCAGCCACCCATTGACTGGGGAGCAGTACTTC
CDR3 protein: CASSHPLTGEQYF
J gene: TRBJ2-5
D gene: NA
clone size: NA
V gene: TRBV4-2

CDR3 DNA: TGTGCCAGCAGCTTTGCAGGGACGGGGGGCTACACCTTC
CDR3 protein: CASSFAGTGGYTF
J gene: TRBJ1-2
D gene: NA
clone size: once
V gene: TRBV11-2

CDR3 DNA: TGTGCCAGCAGCGGATCTACCGGGGGCTCCTACGAGCAGTACTTC
CDR3 protein: CASSGSTGGSYEQYF
J gene: TRBJ2-7
D gene: NA
clone size: NA
V gene: TRBV9